The source of this T cell receptor beta chain is a study of technical replicates of blood from a few donors. Method: immunoSEQ multiplex PCR; TCRdb's copy keeps in-frame clones and lacks some. The sample includes tens of thousands of clones, approximately 90% of them seen just once. The ends were cut back, 4 bases at V and 4 bases at J, with 14 bases in the middle. Germline V gene data show CDR1 as SQVTM and CDR2 as ANQGSEA. The CDR3 is 14 amino acids. The origin of this receptor is a human donor in good health. Some clones in this sample may be carry-over from other donors' samples. Sequencing input: PBMCs. The chain carries TRBV29-1 and TRBJ1-5; D not certain. The CDR3 loop is CSVGWADRNQPQHF. The CDR3, as DNA: TGCAGCGTTGGGTGGGCAGACCGTAATCAGCCCCAGCATTTT.